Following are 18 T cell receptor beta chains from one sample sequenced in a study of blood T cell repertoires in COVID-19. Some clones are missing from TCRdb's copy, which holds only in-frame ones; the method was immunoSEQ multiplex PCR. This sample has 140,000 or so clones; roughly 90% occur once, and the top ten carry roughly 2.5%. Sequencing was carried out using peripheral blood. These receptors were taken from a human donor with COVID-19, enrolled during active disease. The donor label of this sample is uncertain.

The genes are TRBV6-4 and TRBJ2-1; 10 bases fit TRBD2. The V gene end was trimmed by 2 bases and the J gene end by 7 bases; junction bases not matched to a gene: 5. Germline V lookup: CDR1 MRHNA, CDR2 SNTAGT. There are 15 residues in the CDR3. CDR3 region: CASSDEASGGNEQFF. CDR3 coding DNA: TGTGCCAGCAGTGACGAGGCTAGCGGGGGTAATGAGCAGTTCTTC.

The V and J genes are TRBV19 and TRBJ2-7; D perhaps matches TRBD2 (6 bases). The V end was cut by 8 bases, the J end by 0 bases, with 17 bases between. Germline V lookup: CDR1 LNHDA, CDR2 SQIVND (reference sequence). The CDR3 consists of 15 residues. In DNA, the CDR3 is TGTGCCAGTGGTAGGGAGGCCAAGGGCTCCTACGAGCAGTACTTC. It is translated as CASGREAKGSYEQYF.

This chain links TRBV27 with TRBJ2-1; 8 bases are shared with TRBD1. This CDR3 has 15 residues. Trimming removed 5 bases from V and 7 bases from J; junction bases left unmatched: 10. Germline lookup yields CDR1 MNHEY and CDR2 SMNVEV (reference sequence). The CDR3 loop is CASSLGQGHLNEQFF. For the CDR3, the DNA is TGTGCCAGCAGTCTAGGACAGGGACACTTAAATGAGCAGTTCTTC.

CDR3: CASSQVVRENTEAFF. The CDR3 nucleotides are TGTGCCAGCAGCCAAGTCGTCAGGGAGAACACTGAAGCTTTCTTT. The V gene is TRBV4-2, the J gene TRBJ1-1; D is perhaps TRBD1 (5 bases). V was pared by 1 base and J by 1 base, with 10 bases between. Germline V gene lookup returns CDR1 LGHNA and CDR2 YNFKEQ. This CDR3 spans 15 amino acids.

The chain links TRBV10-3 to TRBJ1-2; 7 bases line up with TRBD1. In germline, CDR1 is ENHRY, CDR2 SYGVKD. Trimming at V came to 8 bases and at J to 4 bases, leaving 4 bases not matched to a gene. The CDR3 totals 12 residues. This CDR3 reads CAIWDSLYGYTF. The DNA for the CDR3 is TGTGCCATCTGGGACAGCCTCTATGGCTACACCTTC.

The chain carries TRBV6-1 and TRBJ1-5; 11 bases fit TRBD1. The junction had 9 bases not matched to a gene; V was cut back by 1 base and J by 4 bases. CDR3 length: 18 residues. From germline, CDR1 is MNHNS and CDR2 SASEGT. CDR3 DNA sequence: TGTGCCAGCAGTGAAGGGGTGGACAGGGGGCTAAGGAATCAGCCCCAGCATTTT. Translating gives CASSEGVDRGLRNQPQHF.

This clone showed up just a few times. Written as DNA, the CDR3 is TGTGCCACAATGACCGCACAGGGGGCAGGAAACACCATATATTTT. Translation gives CATMTAQGAGNTIYF. This sequence joins TRBV6-5 and TRBJ1-3; 9 positions match TRBD1. Germline V gene lookup returns CDR1 MNHEY and CDR2 SVGAGI. This CDR3 region has 15 residues. Trimming removed 10 bases from V and 4 bases from J; junction bases left unmatched: 11.

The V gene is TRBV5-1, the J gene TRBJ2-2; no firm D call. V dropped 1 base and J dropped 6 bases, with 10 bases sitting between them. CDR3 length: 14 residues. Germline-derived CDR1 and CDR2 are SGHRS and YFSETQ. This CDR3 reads CASSLSPPAGELFF. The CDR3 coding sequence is TGCGCCAGCAGCTTGAGCCCACCGGCCGGGGAGCTGTTTTTT.

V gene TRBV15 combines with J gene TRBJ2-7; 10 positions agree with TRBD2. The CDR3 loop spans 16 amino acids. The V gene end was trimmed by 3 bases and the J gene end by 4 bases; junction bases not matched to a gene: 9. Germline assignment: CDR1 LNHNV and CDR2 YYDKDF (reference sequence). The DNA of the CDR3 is TGTGCCACCAGCAGGGGGCCCAGCGGGGGGGATTACGAGCAGTACTTC. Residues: CATSRGPSGGDYEQYF.

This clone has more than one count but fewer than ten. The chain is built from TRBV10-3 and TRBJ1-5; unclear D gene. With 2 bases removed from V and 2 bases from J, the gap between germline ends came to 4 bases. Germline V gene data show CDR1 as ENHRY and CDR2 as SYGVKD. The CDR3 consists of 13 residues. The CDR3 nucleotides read TGTGCCATCAGTGAGCAGGGCAATCAGCCCCAGCATTTT. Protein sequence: CAISEQGNQPQHF.

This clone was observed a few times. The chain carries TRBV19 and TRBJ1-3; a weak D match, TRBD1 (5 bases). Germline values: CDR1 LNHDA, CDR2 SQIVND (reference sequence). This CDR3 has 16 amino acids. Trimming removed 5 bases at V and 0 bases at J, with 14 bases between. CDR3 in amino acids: CASSQTPGDSGNTIYF. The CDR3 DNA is TGTGCCAGTAGTCAGACCCCGGGGGACTCTGGAAACACCATATATTTT.

The DNA for the CDR3 is TGTGCCAGCAGTAAACAGGGATGGGATTCACCCCTCCACTTT. Translated, it gives CASSKQGWDSPLHF. The chain couples TRBV6-5 to TRBJ1-6, with a tentative D call TRBD1 (6 bases). The CDR3 loop spans 14 amino acids. The germline V and J ends were trimmed by 5 bases and 8 bases, with 13 bases remaining between them. Germline CDR1 reads MNHEY; CDR2 reads SVGAGI.

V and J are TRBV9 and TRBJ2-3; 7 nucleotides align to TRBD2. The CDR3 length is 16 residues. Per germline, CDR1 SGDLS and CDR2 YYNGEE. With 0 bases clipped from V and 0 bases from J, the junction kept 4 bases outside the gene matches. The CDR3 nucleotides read TGTGCCAGCAGCGTAGCGGGGCGGGGGAGCACAGATACGCAGTATTTT. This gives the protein CASSVAGRGSTDTQYF.

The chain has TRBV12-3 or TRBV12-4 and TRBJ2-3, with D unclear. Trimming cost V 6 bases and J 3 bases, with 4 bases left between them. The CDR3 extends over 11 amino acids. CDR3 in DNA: TGTGCCAGCAGCCGGACAGATACGCAGTATTTT. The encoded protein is CASSRTDTQYF.

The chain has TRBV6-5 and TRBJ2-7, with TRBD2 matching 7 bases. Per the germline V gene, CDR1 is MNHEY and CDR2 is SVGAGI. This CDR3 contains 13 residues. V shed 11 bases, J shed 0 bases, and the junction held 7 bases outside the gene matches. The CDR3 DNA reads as TGTGCCTCGGGGGGAGGAAGCTCCTACGAGCAGTACTTC. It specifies CASGGGSSYEQYF.

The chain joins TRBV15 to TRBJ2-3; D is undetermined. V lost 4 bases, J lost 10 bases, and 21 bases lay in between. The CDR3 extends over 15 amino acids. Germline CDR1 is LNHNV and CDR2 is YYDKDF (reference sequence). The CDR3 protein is CATSIIRVSTGAQYF. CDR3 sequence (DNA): TGTGCCACCAGCATCATCCGGGTCTCCACGGGTGCGCAGTATTTT.

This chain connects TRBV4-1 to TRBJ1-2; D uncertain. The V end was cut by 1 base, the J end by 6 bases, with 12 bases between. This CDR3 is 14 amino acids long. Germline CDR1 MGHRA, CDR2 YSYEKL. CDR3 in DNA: TGCGCCAGCAGCCAAGTAGGGAGAATTGATGGCTACACCTTC. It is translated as CASSQVGRIDGYTF.

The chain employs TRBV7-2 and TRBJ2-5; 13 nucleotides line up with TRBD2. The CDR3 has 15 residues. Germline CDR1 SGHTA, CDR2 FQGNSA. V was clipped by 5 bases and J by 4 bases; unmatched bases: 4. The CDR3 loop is CASSAGLAGSETQYF. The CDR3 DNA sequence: TGTGCCAGCAGCGCGGGACTAGCGGGGTCAGAGACCCAGTACTTC.